The T cell receptor (beta chain) under discussion was sequenced for a study of shared clonotypes between healthy human individuals. Turning to the study itself: Every donor yielded three CD4 naive, three CD4 memory, two CD8 naive and one CD8 memory plate. Study observations and caveats: The study drew on few donors, limiting represented genetic and exposure-history diversity. Naive CD4 clonotypes were shared across a handful of donors at roughly 5%.

Turning to this clone: No antigen is known for it.

Only in-frame clones appear in the TCRdb table, and some are missing; sequencing was by immunoSEQ multiplex PCR. Of around 2.3 million clones listed, approximately 95% are singletons. Among the donors, all were Caucasian adults who lived in Nashville, Tennessee. The germline gives CDR1 MNHNS, CDR2 SASEGT. V lost 7 bases to trimming and J lost 5 bases, with 12 bases between them. This CDR3 is built from 13 residues. The source material was naive CD4+ T cells sorted from blood. Subset noted: CD45RA+ positively selected. This sequence originates from a man between 18 and 29 years old in good health. This chain joins TRBV6-1 and TRBJ1-5; D ambiguous. The CDR3: CASTRALDQPQHF. DNA for the CDR3: TGTGCCAGCACCAGAGCCCTCGATCAGCCCCAGCATTTT.